The 18 T cell receptor beta chains listed next were all sequenced from one sample in a study of blood T cell repertoires in COVID-19. Clones were sequenced by immunoSEQ multiplex PCR, and TCRdb holds only the in-frame ones, with some missing. The sample records a few hundred thousand clones, approximately 81% being singletons. Sequenced: peripheral blood. All receptors derive from a woman over 75 with acute or convalescent COVID-19.

CDR3 residues: CASSSTGLNEQFF. CDR3 DNA sequence: TGTGCCAGCAGCTCCACAGGGTTGAATGAGCAGTTCTTC. The chain combines TRBV5-5 with TRBJ2-1, with a tentative D call TRBD1 (6 bases). The germline CDR1 and CDR2 sequences are SGHKS and YYEKEE (reference sequence). Trimming pared 3 bases from V and 7 bases from J, leaving 11 bases between. The CDR3 spans 13 residues.

The J gene is TRBJ2-2, the V gene TRBV18; a possible D gene is TRBD2 (5 bases). Trimming took 3 bases from V and 1 from J, leaving 18 bases between them. This CDR3 region has 18 residues. CDR1 is KGHSH and CDR2 is LQKENI in the germline V gene. Here the CDR3 reads CASSPGVSVRGNTGELFF. The CDR3 coding sequence is TGTGCCAGCTCACCTGGGGTCTCTGTCCGGGGGAACACCGGGGAGCTGTTTTTT.

The chain employs TRBV5-4 and TRBJ1-4, with 10 bases aligning to TRBD1. V was pared by 4 bases and J by 9 bases, with 6 bases of the junction left unmatched. The CDR3 length is 14 residues. CDR1 is SGHNT and CDR2 is YYREEE in the germline V gene (reference sequence). The CDR3 bases are TGTGCCAGCAGCCCCGGGACAGGGGACCAAAAACTGTTTTTT. This encodes CASSPGTGDQKLFF.

The CDR3 sequence: CASSSPGTGAAPVLTF. The CDR3, as DNA: TGTGCCAGCAGCAGTCCCGGGACAGGGGCCGCACCCGTCCTGACTTTC. The chain joins TRBV7-2 to TRBJ2-6; 10 bases are a match to TRBD1. Per the germline V gene, CDR1 is SGHTA and CDR2 is FQGNSA. V dropped 5 bases and J dropped 12; count of bases not matched to a gene: 13. The CDR3 contains 16 residues.

The rearrangement links TRBV9 to TRBJ2-2; no clear D. The CDR3 extends over 12 amino acids. Germline CDR1 reads SGDLS; CDR2 reads YYNGEE. V was clipped by 5 bases and J by 5 bases, with 7 bases between them. The CDR3 DNA follows: TGTGCCAGCAGATCGGTTACCGGGGAGCTGTTTTTT. Protein: CASRSVTGELFF.

The rearrangement uses TRBV29-1 and TRBJ2-7, with 12 nucleotides matching TRBD1. J gave up 5 bases and V 4 bases, and 6 bases lay outside the gene matches. The CDR3 spans 14 residues. Germline values: CDR1 SQVTM, CDR2 ANQGSEA. This CDR3 is CSVGGGTGGHEQYF. CDR3 bases: TGCAGCGTTGGCGGCGGGACAGGGGGCCACGAGCAGTACTTC.

The V and J genes are TRBV11-3 and TRBJ2-3; weak D call: TRBD1 (6 bases). Germline CDR1 is SGHNT and CDR2 is YENEEA. V was pared by 1 base and J by 0 bases, with 14 bases between. The CDR3 contains 17 residues. The CDR3 spells CASSLAPMGASTDTQYF. CDR3 coding DNA: TGTGCCAGCAGCTTAGCCCCTATGGGGGCTAGCACAGATACGCAGTATTTT.

J is TRBJ1-5 and V is TRBV28, with D uncertain. Germline lookup yields CDR1 MDHEN and CDR2 SYDVKM. The CDR3 is made up of 12 amino acids. V was cut by 6 bases and J by 2 bases, with 5 bases left in between. In nucleotides, the CDR3 is TGTGCCAGCAGAACTGGCAATCAGCCCCAGCATTTT. Translation: CASRTGNQPQHF.

J is TRBJ2-1 and V is TRBV10-3; possibly TRBD1 for D (5 bases). Germline values: CDR1 ENHRY, CDR2 SYGVKD. CDR3 length: 17 amino acids. Trimming cost V 3 bases and J 2 bases, with 17 bases left between them. The CDR3 coding sequence is TGTGCCATCAGTGAATCCCGGACACTGCAAGCCTACAATGAGCAGTTCTTC. Encoded protein: CAISESRTLQAYNEQFF.

The gene calls are TRBV7-2 and TRBJ2-7; no reliable D call. V was pared by 1 base and J by 1 base, with 14 bases between. This CDR3 region has 16 residues. Per the germline V gene, CDR1 is SGHTA and CDR2 is FQGNSA. Written as DNA, the CDR3 is TGTGCCAGCAGCTTAGGGTCAGCGTCCGGGTCCTACGAGCAGTACTTC. Residues: CASSLGSASGSYEQYF. Combining the CDR3 with reference TRBV7-2 and TRBJ2-7 gives the whole variable domain GAGVSQSPSNKVTEKGKDVELRCDPISGHTALYWYRQSLGQGLEFLIYFQGNSAPDKSGLPSDRFSAERTGGSVSTLTIQRTQQEDSAVYLCASSLGSASGSYEQYFGPGTRLTVT.

The chain couples TRBV11-3 to TRBJ2-3; 7 bases fit TRBD1. Trimming took 0 bases from V and 3 from J; bases not matched to a gene: 3. Per the germline V gene, CDR1 is SGHNT and CDR2 is YENEEA. The CDR3 is made up of 15 amino acids. The DNA for the CDR3 is TGTGCCAGCAGCTTAGACAGGGGGTTGACAGATACGCAGTATTTT. Its translation: CASSLDRGLTDTQYF.

The chain recombines TRBV6-6 with TRBJ2-3; 8 positions match TRBD2. The CDR3 has 16 residues. Germline CDR1 and CDR2: MNHNY and SVGAGI (reference sequence). V dropped 5 bases and J dropped 1; count of bases not matched to a gene: 8. The CDR3 spells CASSAGGGGGTDTQYF. DNA for the CDR3: TGTGCCAGCAGTGCCGGGGGGGGCGGAGGCACAGATACGCAGTATTTT.

This clone has only one observation. This chain links TRBV7-2 with TRBJ2-3; TRBD2 agrees at 7 bases. CDR3 length: 15 residues. Germline CDR1 SGHTA, CDR2 FQGNSA. J lost 0 bases, V lost 2 bases, and 2 bases had no gene match. CDR3 residues: CASSLILASTDTQYF. CDR3 coding DNA: TGTGCCAGCAGCTTAATACTAGCGAGCACAGATACGCAGTATTTT.

This CDR3 reads CASSARGGGNTDTQYF. CDR3 DNA sequence: TGTGCCAGCAGCGCGAGGGGCGGGGGGAACACAGATACGCAGTATTTT. The chain is built from TRBV9 and TRBJ2-3; 8 positions agree with TRBD2. J lost 2 bases, V lost 3 bases, and 8 bases had no gene match. Germline V gene lookup returns CDR1 SGDLS and CDR2 YYNGEE. The CDR3 length is 16 residues.

The chain carries TRBV3-1 (or the pseudogene TRBV3-2) and TRBJ2-7; the D is unclear. The length of the CDR3 is 15 residues. The ends were cut back, 0 bases at V and 0 bases at J, with 9 bases in the middle. The germline V gene has CDR1 LGHDT and CDR2 YNNKEL (reference sequence). CDR3 sequence: CASSQDGARSYEQYF. CDR3 in DNA: TGTGCCAGCAGCCAAGACGGAGCGCGCTCCTACGAGCAGTACTTC.

J is TRBJ1-1 and V is TRBV7-8; D ambiguous. Germline lookup yields CDR1 SGHVS and CDR2 FQNEAQ. Trimming removed 1 base from V and 4 bases from J, with 7 bases in between. The length of the CDR3 is 13 residues. The CDR3 protein is CASSLEFGTEAFF. CDR3 bases: TGTGCCAGCAGCTTAGAGTTCGGCACTGAAGCTTTCTTT.

V usage is TRBV27 and J usage is TRBJ2-1; TRBD2 matches at 7 bases. The CDR3 spans 15 residues. Trimming took 8 bases from V and 2 from J; bases not matched to a gene: 9. CDR1 and CDR2 from the germline V gene are MNHEY and SMNVEV (reference sequence). CDR3 bases: TGTGCCAGCCTTGGCGCTAGCGGAACCTACAATGAGCAGTTCTTC. Protein: CASLGASGTYNEQFF.

Many counts were recorded for this clone. This chain links TRBV10-3 with TRBJ2-7, with TRBD2 matching 10 bases. The CDR3 runs 15 residues. Germline V gives CDR1 ENHRY, CDR2 SYGVKD. The ends lost 0 bases at V and 3 bases at J; junction bases unmatched: 2. Here the CDR3 DNA reads TGTGCCATCAGTGAGTCGCCTAGCGGGAGCTACGAGCAGTACTTC. Translation: CAISESPSGSYEQYF.